This T cell receptor beta chain comes out of a study of CD8 T cells in ankylosing spondylitis. Study results and limitations: Those disease-linked clones were CD8+; they were also relatively rare in peripheral blood. There was a TCR beta motif, made of fewer than 10 highly homologous variants, that appeared characteristic of ankylosing spondylitis blood. There was reportedly significant enrichment of clones that were disease-linked in matched ankylosing spondylitis synovial fluid.

Comments on this clonotype: Its antigen is still unknown.

A single record per CDR3 protein comes from TCRdb applying MiXCR to the 5' RACE reads. The sample contains roughly 670,000 distinct CDR3 sequences, about 20% of which appear only once. Trimming took 0 bases from V and 4 from J, leaving 12 bases between them. The CDR3 consists of 15 residues. The germline V gene encodes CDR1 LGHNA and CDR2 YSLEER. The sequenced sample consisted of blood, either unsorted or a sorted T cell fraction (not recorded which). The source of this sequence is a male donor with ankylosing spondylitis. V and J are TRBV4-3 and TRBJ2-5; no definite D call. The CDR3 DNA sequence: TGCGCCAGCAGCCAAGATGGTCGTGTCGGAGAGACCCAGTACTTC. Amino acid sequence: CASSQDGRVGETQYF.